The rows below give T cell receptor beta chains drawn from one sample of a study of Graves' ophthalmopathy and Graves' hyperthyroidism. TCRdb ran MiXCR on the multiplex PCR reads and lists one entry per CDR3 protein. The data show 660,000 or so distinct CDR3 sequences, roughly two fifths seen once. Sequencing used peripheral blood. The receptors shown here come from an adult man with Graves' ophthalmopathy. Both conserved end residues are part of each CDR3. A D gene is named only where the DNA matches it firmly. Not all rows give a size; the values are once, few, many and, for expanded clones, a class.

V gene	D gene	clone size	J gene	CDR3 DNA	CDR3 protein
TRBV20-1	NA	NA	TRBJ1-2	TGCAGTGCTGCCCGGCGTGAAGGGATCTATGGCTACACCTTC	CSAARREGIYGYTF
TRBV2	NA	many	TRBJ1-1	TGTGCCAGCAGTGAAGTACAGGGTAACTCTGAAGCTTTCTTT	CASSEVQGNSEAFF
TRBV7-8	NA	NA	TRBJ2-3	TGTGCCAGCAGCTTAGAGTCGTCTCTCACAGATACGCAGTATTTT	CASSLESSLTDTQYF
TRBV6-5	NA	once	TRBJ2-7	TGTGCCAGCAGTAGGGAACTGTACAGGGGAGGCGACGAGCAGTACTTC	CASSRELYRGGDEQYF
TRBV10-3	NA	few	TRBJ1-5	TGTGCCAGCAGTTACGGGCAGCAAGGGGGCAATCAGCCCCAGCATTTT	CASSYGQQGGNQPQHF
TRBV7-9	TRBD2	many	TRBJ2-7	TGTGCCAGCAGCTTAACGCGGGAGGCATACGAGCAGTACTTC	CASSLTREAYEQYF
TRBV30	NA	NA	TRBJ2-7	TGTGCCTGGAGTGTGTCCTACGAGCAGTACTTC	CAWSVSYEQYF
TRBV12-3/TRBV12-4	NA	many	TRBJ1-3	TGTGCCAGCAGTTTGGGTAGTCGGAACACCATATATTTT	CASSLGSRNTIYF
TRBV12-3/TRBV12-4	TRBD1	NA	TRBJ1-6	TGTGCCAGCAGTTTGAGGGACAGATATAATTCACCCCTCCACTTT	CASSLRDRYNSPLHF
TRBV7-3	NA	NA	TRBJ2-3	TGTGCCAGCGGACCTAATACGCAGTATTTT	CASGPNTQYF
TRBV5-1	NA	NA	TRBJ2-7	TGCGCCAGCAGCGGGAGGGACAGCCCTTACGAGCAGTACTTC	CASSGRDSPYEQYF
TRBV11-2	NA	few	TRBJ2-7	TGTGCCAGCAGCTTAGGGCCCAGGGACTACGAGCAGTACTTC	CASSLGPRDYEQYF
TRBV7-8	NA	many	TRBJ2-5	TGTGCCAGCAGCACGGAAAACAGGGTACAAGAGACCCAGTACTTC	CASSTENRVQETQYF
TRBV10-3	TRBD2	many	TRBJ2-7	TGTGCCATCAGTGGGACTAGCGGAACCTACGAGCAGTACTTC	CAISGTSGTYEQYF
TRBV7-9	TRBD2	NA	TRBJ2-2	TGTGCCAGCAGCTTAGCAGCGGGAGGGCCTGGCGGGGAGCTGTTTTTT	CASSLAAGGPGGELFF
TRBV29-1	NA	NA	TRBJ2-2	TGCAGCGTTGATTGGGGAATAACCGGGGAGCTGTTTTTT	CSVDWGITGELFF
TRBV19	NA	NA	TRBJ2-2	TGTGCCAGTAGCCCGGACAGACTGGGAAGGGAGCTGTTTTTT	CASSPDRLGRELFF
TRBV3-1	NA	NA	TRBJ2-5	TGTGCCAGCAGCCAAGATTCCTTCCAAGAGACCCAGTACTTC	CASSQDSFQETQYF
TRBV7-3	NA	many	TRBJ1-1	TGTGCCAGCAGCCCCACGGGACAGAACACTGAAGCTTTCTTT	CASSPTGQNTEAFF
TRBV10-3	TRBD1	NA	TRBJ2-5	TGTGCCATCAGTGGCCCAGGGACAGGGCAGGAGACCCAGTACTTC	CAISGPGTGQETQYF
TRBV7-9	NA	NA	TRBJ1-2	TGTGCCAGCAGCTCCCCAAGTGCATCAGATCTCAATCTCGGCTACACCTTC	CASSSPSASDLNLGYTF